This TCR beta chain was documented in a study of CD8+CD57+ T cells in acquired aplastic anemia. The study profiled TCR beta VDJ and CDR3 using genomic DNA as template. Via MiXCR, TCRdb re-called the reads, giving one row per CDR3 protein. Of roughly 51,000 distinct CDR3 sequences listed, about 78% were seen once; the top ten hold 34%. Trimming stripped 5 bases from V and 6 bases from J, with 16 bases between. Germline V lookup: CDR1 SEHNR, CDR2 FQNEAQ (reference sequence). The CDR3 is 14 residues long. The source is a human donor in good health, serving as a control. V and J are TRBV7-9 and TRBJ1-2; D perhaps matches TRBD1 (6 bases). Material: sorted CD4+, CD8+, or CD8+CD57+ T cells (not recorded which) from PBMCs. The chain's CDR3 is CASSGRTVSNGYTF. The CDR3 DNA is TGTGCCAGCAGCGGGAGGACAGTCAGTAATGGCTACACCTTC. Looking up the rest from reference TRBV7-9 and TRBJ1-2 gives the full variable domain: DTGVSQNPRHKITKRGQNVTFRCDPISEHNRLYWYRQTLGQGPEFLTYFQNEAQLEKSRLLSDRFSAERPKGSFSTLEIQRTEQGDSAMYLCASSGRTVSNGYTFGSGTRLTVV.